This entry lists 29 T cell receptor beta chains sequenced from one sample in a study of CD8 T cells in ankylosing spondylitis. In TCRdb, the 5' RACE reads were re-called with MiXCR into one record per CDR3 protein. The sample lists fewer than 250,000 distinct CDR3 sequences, over 9.5% occurring once. Sequenced sample: blood, either unsorted or a sorted T cell fraction (not recorded which). All receptors derive from a male donor with ankylosing spondylitis or in good health (not recorded which).

The gene calls are TRBV6-2 or TRBV6-3 and TRBJ1-1; maybe TRBD1 (5 bases). V gave up 5 bases and J gave up 6 bases, with 7 bases separating them. The germline gives CDR1 MNHEY, CDR2 SVGEGT. The CDR3 totals 11 residues. The CDR3 DNA is TGTGCCAGCAGTCAGGGCGCTGAAGCTTTCTTT. This gives the protein CASSQGAEAFF.

This clonotype was recorded at least ten times. The CDR3 nucleotides are TGCGCCAGCAGCTTGTCGGGAAACAGGGTTGGTGAAAAACTGTTTTTT. Protein sequence: CASSLSGNRVGEKLFF. The chain is built from TRBV5-1 and TRBJ1-4, with TRBD1 as a possible D gene (6 bases). Germline V gene lookup returns CDR1 SGHRS and CDR2 YFSETQ. V was clipped by 1 base and J by 7 bases, with 17 bases between them. This CDR3 is built from 16 residues. Supplemented by reference TRBV5-1 and TRBJ1-4, the full variable domain reads KAGVTQTPRYLIKTRGQQVTLSCSPISGHRSVSWYQQTPGQGLQFLFEYFSETQRNKGNFPGRFSGRQFSNSRSEMNVSTLELGDSALYLCASSLSGNRVGEKLFFGSGTQLSVL.

This clonotype has more than one count but fewer than ten. The genes are TRBV20-1 and TRBJ2-2, with no clear D. V was clipped by 0 bases and J by 5 bases, with 16 bases between them. This CDR3 has 16 amino acids. Germline-derived CDR1 and CDR2 are DFQATT and SNEGSKA (reference sequence). The chain's CDR3 is CSARDSSQLLTGELFF. For the CDR3, the DNA is TGCAGTGCTAGAGATAGTTCACAGCTATTGACCGGGGAGCTGTTTTTT.

Ten or more counts support this clonotype. The rearrangement uses TRBV2 and TRBJ2-3; 15 nucleotides agree with TRBD2. With V trimmed by 8 bases and J by 2 bases, 11 bases remained unmatched. The V gene's germline CDR1 is SNHLY and CDR2 FYNNEI. The CDR3 contains 18 residues. CDR3 nucleotides: TGTGCCAGCGGAAACGGACTAGCGGGGGGGGATAACACAGATACGCAGTATTTT. Amino acid sequence: CASGNGLAGGDNTDTQYF.

This clonotype was seen at least ten times. The rearrangement uses TRBV5-1 and TRBJ2-5, with 9 bases that match TRBD1. The CDR3 contains 13 residues. Germline V lookup: CDR1 SGHRS, CDR2 YFSETQ. Trimming at V came to 6 bases and at J to 5 bases, leaving 5 bases not matched to a gene. The CDR3 loop reads CASTTGGDETQYF. Written as DNA, the CDR3 is TGCGCCAGCACCACAGGGGGCGATGAGACCCAGTACTTC.

In this sample, this clonotype turned up many times. The chain carries TRBV28 and TRBJ1-5, with TRBD1 matching over 9 bases. There are 15 residues in the CDR3. Trimming cost V 4 bases and J 6 bases; bases outside gene matches: 7. In germline, CDR1 is MDHEN, CDR2 SYDVKM. The CDR3 region has the DNA TGTGCCAGCAGTTCCCAAGGACAGGGGAGTCAGCCCCAGCATTTT. Translated: CASSSQGQGSQPQHF.

The V call is TRBV4-2, the J call TRBJ2-3, with 8 nucleotides matching TRBD2. V shed 2 bases, J shed 3 bases, and the junction held 13 bases outside the gene matches. The CDR3 spans 18 residues. Germline CDR1 reads LGHNA; CDR2 reads YNFKEQ. The CDR3 sequence is CASSQSAGGTVQTDTQYF. CDR3 nucleotide sequence: TGTGCCAGCAGCCAAAGTGCGGGGGGCACGGTTCAGACAGATACGCAGTATTTT.

V and J are TRBV24-1 and TRBJ1-1; TRBD1 matches 9 bases. This CDR3 has 15 amino acids. Germline CDR1 KGHDR, CDR2 SFDVKD. With 4 bases clipped from V and 1 base from J, the junction kept 3 bases outside the gene matches. The chain's CDR3 is CATSDTGQGNTEAFF. The CDR3 DNA is TGTGCCACCAGTGACACGGGACAGGGGAACACTGAAGCTTTCTTT.

This clonotype was counted at least ten times. V and J are TRBV28 and TRBJ1-1; TRBD1 is a possible D gene (6 bases). Germline V gene lookup returns CDR1 MDHEN and CDR2 SYDVKM. V lost 7 bases and J lost 2, with 23 bases in between. This CDR3 contains 17 residues. CDR3 sequence reads: CASNLQGHRVGNTEAFF. The DNA for the CDR3 is TGTGCCAGCAACCTACAGGGCCACCGGGTGGGAAACACTGAAGCTTTCTTT.

As to this clonotype: A read error may explain this, as a much larger clone is one base away. V usage is TRBV12-3 or TRBV12-4 and J usage is TRBJ1-1, with a weak D call TRBD1 (6 bases). V gave up 6 bases and J gave up 8 bases, with 22 bases separating them. CDR3 length: 15 amino acids. The CDR3, as DNA: TGTGCCAGCAGAACCCACACCTCACAGGGCGGGGAAGCTTTCTTT. It yields the protein CASRTHTSQGGEAFF.

This clonotype was recorded many times. The chain couples TRBV20-1 to TRBJ2-1; 10 bases fit TRBD2. Per germline, CDR1 DFQATT and CDR2 SNEGSKA (reference sequence). Unmatched junction bases numbered 11, after V lost 5 bases and J lost 7 bases. CDR3 size: 15 residues. The chain's CDR3 is CSALTLAGARNEQFF. CDR3 nucleotide sequence: TGCAGTGCTCTAACTCTAGCGGGGGCTAGAAATGAGCAGTTCTTC.

With respect to this clonotype: A junction boundary mismatches the germline segment, possibly from a read error. V gene TRBV7-9 combines with J gene TRBJ2-5; maybe TRBD1 (6 bases). Germline loops: CDR1 SEHNR, CDR2 FQNEAQ (reference sequence). This CDR3 comprises 15 residues. DNA for the CDR3: TGTGCCAGCAGCTTAGCTCAGACAGGTCAAGAGGCCCAGTACTTC. It encodes CASSLAQTGQEAQYF. The full variable domain, with the rest looked up from reference TRBV7-9 and TRBJ2-5, is DTGVSQNPRHKITKRGQNVTFRCDPISEHNRLYWYRQTLGQGPEFLTYFQNEAQLEKSRLLSDRFSAERPKGSFSTLEIQRTEQGDSAMYLCASSLAQTGQEAQYFGPGTRLLVL.

This clonotype was counted at least ten times. The chain links TRBV5-1 to TRBJ2-5; no reliable D call. The V and J ends lost 0 bases and 0 bases respectively, with 18 bases between them. CDR3 length: 18 amino acids. Germline V gene data show CDR1 as SGHRS and CDR2 as YFSETQ. CDR3 region: CASSLDYNLPDHQETQYF. The CDR3 DNA is TGCGCCAGCAGCTTGGACTACAATCTTCCCGACCACCAAGAGACCCAGTACTTC.

The chain combines TRBV12-5 with TRBJ2-3; 11 nucleotides align to TRBD1. Germline V gene sequence: CDR1 LGHNT, CDR2 FRNRAP. V dropped 5 bases and J dropped 6; count of bases not matched to a gene: 7. This CDR3 is 15 amino acids long. CDR3 sequence (DNA): TGTGCTAGTGGTGGACAGGGGGCCGGCGGGGATACGCAGTATTTT. It yields the protein CASGGQGAGGDTQYF.

This chain uses TRBV7-9 with TRBJ2-5, with 8 bases matching TRBD2. Germline-derived CDR1 and CDR2 are SEHNR and FQNEAQ (reference sequence). Losses at the gene ends were 8 bases for V and 4 bases for J; bases not matched to a gene: 9. This CDR3 has 14 residues. DNA for the CDR3: TGTGCCAGCGGACGTACCGGGGGGGCAGAGACCCAGTACTTC. It codes for CASGRTGGAETQYF.

The J gene is TRBJ2-1, the V gene TRBV12-3 or TRBV12-4; D is unresolved. V shed 1 base and J shed 6 bases, with 7 bases lying between them. The CDR3 consists of 13 residues. The DNA for the CDR3 is TGTGCCAGCAGTTTAGTGCGGCCCAATGAGCAGTTCTTC. It encodes CASSLVRPNEQFF.

This clonotype was seen ten or more times. The chain recombines TRBV28 with TRBJ1-5; D may be TRBD1 (6 bases). This CDR3 comprises 14 residues. V was shortened by 4 bases and J by 3 bases, with 10 bases between the two germline ends. The germline CDR1 and CDR2 sequences are MDHEN and SYDVKM. CDR3 amino acids: CASSSGQFNQPQHF. The CDR3, as DNA: TGTGCCAGCAGTTCCGGACAGTTCAATCAGCCCCAGCATTTT.

The rearrangement uses TRBV3-1 and TRBJ2-1; no reliable D call. Germline CDR1 reads LGHDT; CDR2 reads YNNKEL (reference sequence). This CDR3 is 13 amino acids long. Between the trimmed V and J ends, which lost 0 bases and 5 bases, there was a span of 5 bases. The CDR3: CASSQDLDNEQFF. The CDR3 coding sequence is TGTGCCAGCAGCCAAGATTTGGACAATGAGCAGTTCTTC.

In its sample, this clonotype was seen a few times. The V call is TRBV12-3 or TRBV12-4, the J call TRBJ2-2; D remains unclear. V lost 5 bases, J lost 10 bases, and 14 bases lay in between. The CDR3 has 13 amino acids. DNA for the CDR3: TGTGCCAGCAGTCCCCGACAAGGGTCGGAGCTGTTTTTT. Protein: CASSPRQGSELFF.

This clonotype was seen ten or more times. The V call is TRBV5-1, the J call TRBJ1-1; 9 nucleotides match TRBD1. The CDR3 runs to 15 residues. Germline V gene data show CDR1 as SGHRS and CDR2 as YFSETQ. Germline trimming cut 4 bases from V and 1 base from J; bases unmatched to any gene: 5. CDR3 coding DNA: TGCGCCAGCAGCGGGGACAGGGAGTCGAACACTGAAGCTTTCTTT. As protein: CASSGDRESNTEAFF.

Only a few counts were recorded for this clonotype. The CDR3 coding sequence is TGCAGTGCTAGAGATCAAAGCAGGGGGAACACTGAAGCTTTCTTT. Amino acids: CSARDQSRGNTEAFF. The chain joins TRBV20-1 to TRBJ1-1; D may be TRBD1 (6 bases). V was shortened by 0 bases and J by 1 base, with 12 bases between the two germline ends. This CDR3 region has 15 residues. Germline lookup yields CDR1 DFQATT and CDR2 SNEGSKA (reference sequence).

This clonotype came up a few times. The gene calls are TRBV7-3 and TRBJ2-5; 7 bases match TRBD1. Germline loops: CDR1 SGHTA, CDR2 FQGTGA. The CDR3 spans 14 residues. The V segment lost 5 bases and the J segment 2 bases; nucleotides outside the gene matches: 5. Written as DNA, the CDR3 is TGTGCCAGCAGCGAGGGACAGATTCAAGAGACCCAGTACTTC. Its translation: CASSEGQIQETQYF.

This clonotype was recorded at least ten times. The rearrangement uses TRBV5-1 and TRBJ2-2; tentatively, D is TRBD1 (6 bases). This CDR3 spans 14 amino acids. With 0 bases removed from V and 7 bases from J, the gap between germline ends came to 10 bases. Germline lookup yields CDR1 SGHRS and CDR2 YFSETQ. Here the CDR3 reads CASSLGQADGELFF. For the CDR3, the DNA is TGCGCCAGCAGCTTGGGACAGGCGGACGGGGAGCTGTTTTTT.

This clonotype was seen many times. J is TRBJ1-1 and V is TRBV6-1; D is ambiguous. The germline V gene encodes CDR1 MNHNS and CDR2 SASEGT. V gave up 5 bases and J gave up 0 bases, with 10 bases separating them. CDR3 length: 14 residues. CDR3 DNA: TGTGCCAGCAGTCCGACGACTGTGAACACTGAAGCTTTCTTT. Translation gives CASSPTTVNTEAFF.

This clonotype was counted between two and nine times. The chain combines TRBV7-3 with TRBJ2-1, with unresolved D. This CDR3 has 15 amino acids. Trimming cost V 4 bases and J 3 bases, with 13 bases left between them. Looked up from germline, CDR1 is SGHTA and CDR2 is FQGTGA. The CDR3 loop is CASSSGSTYYNEQFF. The CDR3 coding sequence is TGTGCCAGCAGCTCCGGATCTACTTACTACAATGAGCAGTTCTTC.

The chain joins TRBV6-1 to TRBJ1-6, with 7 bases lining up with TRBD1. The V segment lost 6 bases and the J segment 5 bases; nucleotides outside the gene matches: 7. This CDR3 contains 15 residues. From germline, CDR1 is MNHNS and CDR2 SASEGT. CDR3 residues: CASRGPDRDNSPLHF. In nucleotides, the CDR3 is TGTGCCAGCAGGGGGCCCGACAGGGATAATTCACCCCTCCACTTT.

This clonotype showed up many times. The chain is built from TRBV12-3 or TRBV12-4 and TRBJ1-4; D not certain. The CDR3 extends over 14 amino acids. Trimming left V 1 base short and J 11 bases short, with 14 bases between. The CDR3 region is CASSLGFSGGKLFF. The CDR3, as DNA: TGTGCCAGCAGTTTAGGTTTTTCAGGTGGTAAACTGTTTTTT.

In this sample, this clonotype turned up many times. The chain uses TRBV7-6 and TRBJ2-1; 7 bases are shared with TRBD1. With V trimmed by 5 bases and J by 7 bases, 8 bases remained unmatched. This CDR3 spans 14 amino acids. Germline V gene lookup returns CDR1 SGHVS and CDR2 FNYEAQ. CDR3 DNA: TGTGCCAGCAGCCCCGCGACAGGGTCGAATGAGCAGTTCTTC. The encoded protein is CASSPATGSNEQFF. The full variable domain, with the rest looked up from reference TRBV7-6 and TRBJ2-1, is GAGVSQSPRYKVTKRGQDVALRCDPISGHVSLYWYRQALGQGPEFLTYFNYEAQQDKSGLPNDRFSAERPEGSISTLTIQRTEQRDSAMYRCASSPATGSNEQFFGPGTRLTVL.

The rearrangement uses TRBV2 and TRBJ1-1, with 7 bases that match TRBD1. The V gene end was trimmed by 4 bases and the J gene end by 0 bases; junction bases not matched to a gene: 14. In germline, CDR1 is SNHLY, CDR2 FYNNEI. The CDR3 is made up of 18 amino acids. The CDR3 sequence: CASSGGRGQILMNTEAFF. The CDR3 DNA is TGTGCCAGCAGTGGCGGTAGGGGGCAAATACTCATGAACACTGAAGCTTTCTTT.